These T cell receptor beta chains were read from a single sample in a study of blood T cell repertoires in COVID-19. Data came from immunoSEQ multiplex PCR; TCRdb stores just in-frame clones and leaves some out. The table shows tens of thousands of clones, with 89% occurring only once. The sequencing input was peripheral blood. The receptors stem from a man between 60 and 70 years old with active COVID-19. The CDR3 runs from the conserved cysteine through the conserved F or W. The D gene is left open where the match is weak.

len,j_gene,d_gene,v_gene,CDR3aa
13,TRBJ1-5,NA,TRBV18,CASSPTPGQPQHF
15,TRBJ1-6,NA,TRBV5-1,CASSLEGGSHSPLHF
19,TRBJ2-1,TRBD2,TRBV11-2,CASSPRLAGDQSSYNEQFF
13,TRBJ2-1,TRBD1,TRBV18,CASSSTGANEQFF
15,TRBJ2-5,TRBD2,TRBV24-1,CATSDQREVGETQYF
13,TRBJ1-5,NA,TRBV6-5,CASSYSRNQPQHF
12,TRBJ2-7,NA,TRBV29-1,CSVNGGPGEQYF
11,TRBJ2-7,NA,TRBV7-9,CASGVSYEQYF
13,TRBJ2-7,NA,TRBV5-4,CASSLQGGYEQYF
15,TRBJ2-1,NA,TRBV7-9,CASSFWAERHGEQFF
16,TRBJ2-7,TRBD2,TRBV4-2,CASSQEVAGTTYEQYF
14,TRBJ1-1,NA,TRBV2,CASSFRGGDTEAFF
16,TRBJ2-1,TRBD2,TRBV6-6,CASSRSTSGRPNEQFF
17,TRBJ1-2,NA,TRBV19,CASSILQRGSRNYGYTF
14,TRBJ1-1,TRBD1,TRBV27,CASSPGQGITEAFF
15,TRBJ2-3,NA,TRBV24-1,CATSDLGGGTDTQYF
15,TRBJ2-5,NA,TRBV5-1,CASSLLGSVRETQYF
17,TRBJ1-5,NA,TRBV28,CASRAGLTGNSNQPQHF
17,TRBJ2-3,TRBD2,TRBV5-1,CASSLGASGIGGDTQYF
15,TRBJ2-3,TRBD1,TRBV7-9,CASSFSGQGADTQYF
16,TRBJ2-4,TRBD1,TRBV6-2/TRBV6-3,CASSYSGTGGKNIQYF
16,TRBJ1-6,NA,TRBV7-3,CASSLTYAGPNSPLHF
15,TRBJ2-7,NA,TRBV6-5,CASSYSARVAYEQYF
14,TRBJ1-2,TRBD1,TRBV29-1,CSVERQGLVYGYTF
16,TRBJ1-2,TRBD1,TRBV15,CATSRDGRGRDGGYTF
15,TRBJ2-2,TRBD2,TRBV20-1,CSASPSGRAAGELFF
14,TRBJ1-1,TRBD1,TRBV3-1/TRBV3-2,CASDNRGKNTEAFF
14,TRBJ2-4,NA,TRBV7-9,CASSSTGSENIQYF
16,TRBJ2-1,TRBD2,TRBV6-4,CASSDNPLAGVNEQFF
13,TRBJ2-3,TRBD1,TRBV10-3,CAIRLTGVDTQYF
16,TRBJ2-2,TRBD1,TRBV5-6,CASSFYPGQATGELFF
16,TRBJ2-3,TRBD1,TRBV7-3,CASSPSGTALTDTQYF
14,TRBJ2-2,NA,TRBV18,CASSPLQAGGELFF
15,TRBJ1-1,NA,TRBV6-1,CASSELRGSNTEAFF
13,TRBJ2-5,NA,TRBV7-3,CATSAGNGETQYF
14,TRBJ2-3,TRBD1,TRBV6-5,CASSLTGSTDTQYF
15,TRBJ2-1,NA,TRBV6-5,CASSSSPGSYNEQFF
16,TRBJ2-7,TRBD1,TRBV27,CASSLFVGTGVYEQYF
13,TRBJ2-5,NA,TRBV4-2,CASSQLTQETQYF
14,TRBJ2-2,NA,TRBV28,CASSSPGMTGELFF
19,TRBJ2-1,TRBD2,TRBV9,CASSVEGLAGWSSYNEQFF
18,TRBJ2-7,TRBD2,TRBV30,CAWSVSASGMASSYEQYF
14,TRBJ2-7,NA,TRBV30,CAWTRPGVDYEQYF
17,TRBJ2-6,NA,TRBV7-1,CASSTITRQSRANVLTF
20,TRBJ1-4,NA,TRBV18,CASSRNLLAGGGSTNEKLFF
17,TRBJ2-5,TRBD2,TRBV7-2,CASSLVPSGRSGETQYF
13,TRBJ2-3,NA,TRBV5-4,CASSLSESGTQYF
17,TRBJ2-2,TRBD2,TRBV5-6,CASSFGLAGANTGELFF
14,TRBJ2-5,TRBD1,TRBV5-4,CASSPGTGGETQYF